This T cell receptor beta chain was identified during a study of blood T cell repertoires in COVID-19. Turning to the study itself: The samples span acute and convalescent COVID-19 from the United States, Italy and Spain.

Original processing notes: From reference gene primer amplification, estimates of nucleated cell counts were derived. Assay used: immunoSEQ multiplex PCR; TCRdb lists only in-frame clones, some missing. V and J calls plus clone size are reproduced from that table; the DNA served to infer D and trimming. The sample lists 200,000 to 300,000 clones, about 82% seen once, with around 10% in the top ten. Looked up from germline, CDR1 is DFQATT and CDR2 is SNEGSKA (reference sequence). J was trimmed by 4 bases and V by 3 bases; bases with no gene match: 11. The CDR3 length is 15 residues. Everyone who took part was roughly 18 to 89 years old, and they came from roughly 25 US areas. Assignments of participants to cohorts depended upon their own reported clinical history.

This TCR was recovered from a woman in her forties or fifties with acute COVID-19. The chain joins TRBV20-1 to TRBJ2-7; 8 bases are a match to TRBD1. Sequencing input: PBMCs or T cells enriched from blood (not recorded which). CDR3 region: CSASDTGGIQYEQYF. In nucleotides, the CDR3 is TGCAGTGCTAGTGATACAGGGGGGATACAATACGAGCAGTACTTC.